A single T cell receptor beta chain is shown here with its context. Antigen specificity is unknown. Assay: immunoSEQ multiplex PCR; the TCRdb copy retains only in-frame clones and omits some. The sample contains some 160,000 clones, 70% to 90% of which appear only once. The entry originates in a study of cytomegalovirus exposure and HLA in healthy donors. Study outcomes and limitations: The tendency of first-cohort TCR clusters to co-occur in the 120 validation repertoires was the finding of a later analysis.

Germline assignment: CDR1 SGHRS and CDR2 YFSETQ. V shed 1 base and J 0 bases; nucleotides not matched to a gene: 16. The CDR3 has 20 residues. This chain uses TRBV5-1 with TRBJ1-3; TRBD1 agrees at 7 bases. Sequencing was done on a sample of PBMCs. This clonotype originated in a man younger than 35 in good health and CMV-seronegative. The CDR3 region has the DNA TGCGCCAGCAGCTTGTATGGTGGAAGGGGGCCCTTAAACTCTGGAAACACCATATATTTT. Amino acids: CASSLYGGRGPLNSGNTIYF.